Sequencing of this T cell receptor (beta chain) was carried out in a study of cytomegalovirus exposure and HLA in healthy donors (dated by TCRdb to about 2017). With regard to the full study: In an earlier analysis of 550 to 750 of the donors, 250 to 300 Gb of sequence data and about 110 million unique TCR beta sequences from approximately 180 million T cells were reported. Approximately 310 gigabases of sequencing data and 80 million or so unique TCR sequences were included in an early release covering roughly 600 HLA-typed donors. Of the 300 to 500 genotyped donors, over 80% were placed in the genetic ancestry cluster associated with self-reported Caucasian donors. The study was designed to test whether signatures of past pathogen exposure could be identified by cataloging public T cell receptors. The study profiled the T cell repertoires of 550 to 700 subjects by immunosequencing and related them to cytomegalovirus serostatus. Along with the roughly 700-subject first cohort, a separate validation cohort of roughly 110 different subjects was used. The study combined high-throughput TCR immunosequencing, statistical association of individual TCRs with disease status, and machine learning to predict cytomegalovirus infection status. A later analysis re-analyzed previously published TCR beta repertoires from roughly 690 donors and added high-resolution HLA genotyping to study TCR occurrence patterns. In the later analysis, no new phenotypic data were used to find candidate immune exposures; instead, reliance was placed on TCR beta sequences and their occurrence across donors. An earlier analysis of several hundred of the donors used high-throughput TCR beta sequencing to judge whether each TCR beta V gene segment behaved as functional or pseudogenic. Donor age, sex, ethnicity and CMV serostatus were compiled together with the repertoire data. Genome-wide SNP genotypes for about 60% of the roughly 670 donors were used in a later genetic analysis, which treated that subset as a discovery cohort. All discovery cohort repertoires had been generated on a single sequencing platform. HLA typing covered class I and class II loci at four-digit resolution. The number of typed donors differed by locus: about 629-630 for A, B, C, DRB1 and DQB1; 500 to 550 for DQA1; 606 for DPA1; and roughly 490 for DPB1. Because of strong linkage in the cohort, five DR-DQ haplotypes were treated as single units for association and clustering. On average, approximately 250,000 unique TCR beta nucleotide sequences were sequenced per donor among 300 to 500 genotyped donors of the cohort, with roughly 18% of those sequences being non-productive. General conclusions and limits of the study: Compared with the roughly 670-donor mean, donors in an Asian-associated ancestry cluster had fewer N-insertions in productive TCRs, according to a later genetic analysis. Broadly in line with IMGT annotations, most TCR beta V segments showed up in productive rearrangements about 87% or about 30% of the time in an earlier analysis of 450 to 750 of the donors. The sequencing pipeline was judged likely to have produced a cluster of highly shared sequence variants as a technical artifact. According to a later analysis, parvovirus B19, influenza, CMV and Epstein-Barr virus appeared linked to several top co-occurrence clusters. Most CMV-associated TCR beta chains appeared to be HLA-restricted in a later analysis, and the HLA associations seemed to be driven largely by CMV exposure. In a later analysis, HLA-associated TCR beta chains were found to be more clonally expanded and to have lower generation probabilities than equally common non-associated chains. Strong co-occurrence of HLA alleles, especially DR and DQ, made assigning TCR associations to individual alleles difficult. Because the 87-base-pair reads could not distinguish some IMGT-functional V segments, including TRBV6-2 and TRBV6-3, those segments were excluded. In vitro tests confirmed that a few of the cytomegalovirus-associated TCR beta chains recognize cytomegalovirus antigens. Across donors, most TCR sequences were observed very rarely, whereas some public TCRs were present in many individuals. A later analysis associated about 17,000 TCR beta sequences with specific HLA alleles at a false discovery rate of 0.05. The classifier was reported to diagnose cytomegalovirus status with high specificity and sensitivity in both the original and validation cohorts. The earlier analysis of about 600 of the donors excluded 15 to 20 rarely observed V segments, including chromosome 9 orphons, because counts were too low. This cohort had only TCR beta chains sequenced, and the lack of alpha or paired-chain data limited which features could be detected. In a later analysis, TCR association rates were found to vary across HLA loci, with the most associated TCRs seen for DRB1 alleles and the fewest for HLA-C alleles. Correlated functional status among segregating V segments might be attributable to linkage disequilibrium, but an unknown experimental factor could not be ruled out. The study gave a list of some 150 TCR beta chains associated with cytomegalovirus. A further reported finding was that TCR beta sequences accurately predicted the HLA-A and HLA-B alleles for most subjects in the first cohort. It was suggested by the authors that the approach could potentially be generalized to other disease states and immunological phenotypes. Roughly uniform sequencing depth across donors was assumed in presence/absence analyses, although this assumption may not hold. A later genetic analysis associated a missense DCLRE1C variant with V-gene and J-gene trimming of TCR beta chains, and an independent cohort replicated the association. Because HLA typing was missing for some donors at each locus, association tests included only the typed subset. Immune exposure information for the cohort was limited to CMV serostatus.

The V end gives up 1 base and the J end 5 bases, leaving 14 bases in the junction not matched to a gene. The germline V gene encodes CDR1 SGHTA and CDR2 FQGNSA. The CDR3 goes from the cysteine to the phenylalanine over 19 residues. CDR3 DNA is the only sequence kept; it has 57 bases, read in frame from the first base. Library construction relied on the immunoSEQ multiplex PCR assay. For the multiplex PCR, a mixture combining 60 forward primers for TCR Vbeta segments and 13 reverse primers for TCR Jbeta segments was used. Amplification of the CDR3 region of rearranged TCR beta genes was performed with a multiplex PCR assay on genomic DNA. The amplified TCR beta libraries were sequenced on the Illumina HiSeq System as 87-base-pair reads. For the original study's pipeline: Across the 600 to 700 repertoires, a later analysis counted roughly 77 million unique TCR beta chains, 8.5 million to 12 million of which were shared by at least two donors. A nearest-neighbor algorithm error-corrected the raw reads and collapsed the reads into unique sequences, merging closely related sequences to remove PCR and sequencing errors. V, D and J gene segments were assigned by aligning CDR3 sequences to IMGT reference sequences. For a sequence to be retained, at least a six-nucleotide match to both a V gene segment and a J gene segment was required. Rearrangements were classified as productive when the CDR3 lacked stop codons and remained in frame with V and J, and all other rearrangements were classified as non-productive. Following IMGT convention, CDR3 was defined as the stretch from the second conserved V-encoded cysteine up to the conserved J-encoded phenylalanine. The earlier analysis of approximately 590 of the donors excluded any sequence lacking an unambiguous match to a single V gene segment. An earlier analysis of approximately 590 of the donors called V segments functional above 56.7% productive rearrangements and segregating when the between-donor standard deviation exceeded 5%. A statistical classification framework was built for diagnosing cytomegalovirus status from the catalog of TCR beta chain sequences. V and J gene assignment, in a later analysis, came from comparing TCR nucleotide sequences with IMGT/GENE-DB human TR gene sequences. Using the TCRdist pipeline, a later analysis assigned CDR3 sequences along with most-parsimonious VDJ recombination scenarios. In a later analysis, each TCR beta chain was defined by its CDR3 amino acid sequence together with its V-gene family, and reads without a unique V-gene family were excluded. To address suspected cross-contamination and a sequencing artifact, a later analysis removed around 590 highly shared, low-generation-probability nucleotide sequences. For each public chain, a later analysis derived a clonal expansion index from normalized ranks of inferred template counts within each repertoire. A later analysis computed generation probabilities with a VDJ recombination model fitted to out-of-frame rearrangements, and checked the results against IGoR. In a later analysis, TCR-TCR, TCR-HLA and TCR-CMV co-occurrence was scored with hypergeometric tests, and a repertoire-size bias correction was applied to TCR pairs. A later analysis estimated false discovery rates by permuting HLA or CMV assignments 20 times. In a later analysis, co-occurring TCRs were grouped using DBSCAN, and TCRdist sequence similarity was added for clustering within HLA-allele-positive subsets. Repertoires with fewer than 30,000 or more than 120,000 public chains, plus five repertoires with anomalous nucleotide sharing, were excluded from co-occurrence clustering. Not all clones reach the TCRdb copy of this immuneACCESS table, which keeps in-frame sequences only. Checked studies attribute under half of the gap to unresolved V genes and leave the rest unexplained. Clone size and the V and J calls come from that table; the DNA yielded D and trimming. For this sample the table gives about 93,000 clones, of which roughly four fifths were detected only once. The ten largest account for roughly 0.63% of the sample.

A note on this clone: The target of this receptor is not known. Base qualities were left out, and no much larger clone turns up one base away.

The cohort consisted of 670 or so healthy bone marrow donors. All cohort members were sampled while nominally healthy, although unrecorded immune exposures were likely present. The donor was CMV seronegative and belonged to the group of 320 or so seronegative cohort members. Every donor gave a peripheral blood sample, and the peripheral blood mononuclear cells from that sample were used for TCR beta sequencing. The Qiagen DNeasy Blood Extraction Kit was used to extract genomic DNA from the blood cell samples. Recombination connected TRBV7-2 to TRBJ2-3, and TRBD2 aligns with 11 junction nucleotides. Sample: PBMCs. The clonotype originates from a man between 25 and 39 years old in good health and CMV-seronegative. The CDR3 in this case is CASSLGSPGSGGARDTQYF. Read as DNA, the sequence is TGTGCCAGCAGCTTAGGGTCCCCTGGTAGCGGGGGGGCAAGAGATACGCAGTATTTT.